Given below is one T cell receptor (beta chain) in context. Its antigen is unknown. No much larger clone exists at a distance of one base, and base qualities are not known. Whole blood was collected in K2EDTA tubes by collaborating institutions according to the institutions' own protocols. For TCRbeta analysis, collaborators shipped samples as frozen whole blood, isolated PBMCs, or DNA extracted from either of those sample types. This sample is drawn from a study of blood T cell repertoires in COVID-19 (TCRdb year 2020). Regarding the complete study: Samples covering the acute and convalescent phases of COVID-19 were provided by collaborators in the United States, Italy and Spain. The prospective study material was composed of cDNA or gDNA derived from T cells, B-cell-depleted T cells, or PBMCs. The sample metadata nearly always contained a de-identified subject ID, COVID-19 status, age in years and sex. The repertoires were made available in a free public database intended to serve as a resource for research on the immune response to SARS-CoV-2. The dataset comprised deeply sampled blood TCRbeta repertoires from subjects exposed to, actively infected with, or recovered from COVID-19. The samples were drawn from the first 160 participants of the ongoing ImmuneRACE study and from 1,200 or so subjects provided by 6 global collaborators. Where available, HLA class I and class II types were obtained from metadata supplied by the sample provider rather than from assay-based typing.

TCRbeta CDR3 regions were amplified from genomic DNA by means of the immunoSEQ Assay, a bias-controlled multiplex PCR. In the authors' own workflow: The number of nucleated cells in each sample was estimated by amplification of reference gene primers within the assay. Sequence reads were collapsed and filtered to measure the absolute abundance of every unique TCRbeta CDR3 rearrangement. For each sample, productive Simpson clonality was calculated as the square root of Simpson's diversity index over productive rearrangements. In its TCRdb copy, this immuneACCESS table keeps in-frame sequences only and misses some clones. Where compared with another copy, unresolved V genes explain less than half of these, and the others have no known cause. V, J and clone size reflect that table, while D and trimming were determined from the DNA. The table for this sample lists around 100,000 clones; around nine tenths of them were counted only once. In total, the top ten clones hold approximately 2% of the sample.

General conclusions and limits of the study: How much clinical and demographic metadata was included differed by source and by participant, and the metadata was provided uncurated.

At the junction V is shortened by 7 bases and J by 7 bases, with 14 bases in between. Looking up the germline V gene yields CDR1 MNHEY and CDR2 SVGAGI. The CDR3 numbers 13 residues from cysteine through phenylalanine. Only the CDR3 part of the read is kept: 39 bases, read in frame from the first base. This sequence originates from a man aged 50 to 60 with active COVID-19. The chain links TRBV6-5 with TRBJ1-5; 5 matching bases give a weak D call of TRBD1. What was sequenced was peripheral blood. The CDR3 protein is CASNRRGGQPQHF. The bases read TGTGCCAGCAACCGTCGGGGGGGACAGCCCCAGCATTTT.